The 22 T cell receptor beta chains in this list originate from one sample, sequenced in a study of blood T cell repertoires in COVID-19. The repertoire was sequenced with immunoSEQ multiplex PCR; TCRdb's copy has only in-frame clones and lacks some. The data show about 280,000 clones, around 82% seen once. The sequenced sample consisted of peripheral blood. These receptors originate from a woman aged 50 to 60 who had recovered from COVID-19.

The V call is TRBV7-3, the J call TRBJ2-3; 7 nucleotides agree with TRBD1. CDR3 size: 13 residues. Germline lookup yields CDR1 SGHTA and CDR2 FQGTGA. V lost 5 bases and J lost 6; bases outside the gene matches: 5. DNA for the CDR3: TGTGCCAGCAGCCCCGGACAGGCCGATACGCAGTATTTT. Translation gives CASSPGQADTQYF.

This chain uses TRBV2 with TRBJ2-7, with 7 nucleotides matching TRBD1. J was trimmed by 2 bases and V by 4 bases; bases with no gene match: 11. This CDR3 comprises 16 residues. Germline loops: CDR1 SNHLY, CDR2 FYNNEI. In DNA, the CDR3 is TGTGCCAGCAGTGTCTCCCCCGGGACAGAGACCTACGAGCAGTACTTC. Its protein is CASSVSPGTETYEQYF.

V and J are TRBV7-8 and TRBJ2-1; TRBD2 matches at 14 bases. J was trimmed by 12 bases and V by 5 bases; bases with no gene match: 9. The CDR3 extends over 15 amino acids. Germline V gene data show CDR1 as SGHVS and CDR2 as FQNEAQ. The CDR3 protein is CASSPGLAGASGQFF. The DNA of the CDR3 is TGTGCCAGCAGCCCGGGACTAGCGGGAGCTTCCGGGCAGTTCTTC. The full variable domain, completed using reference TRBV7-8 and TRBJ2-1, is GAGVSQSPRYKVAKRGQDVALRCDPISGHVSLFWYQQALGQGPEFLTYFQNEAQLDKSGLPSDRFFAERPEGSVSTLKIQRTQQEDSAVYLCASSPGLAGASGQFFGPGTRLTVL.

V usage is TRBV28 and J usage is TRBJ1-2, with D perhaps matching TRBD1 (6 bases). This CDR3 has 13 amino acids. Germline values: CDR1 MDHEN, CDR2 SYDVKM. Trimming left V 6 bases short and J 1 base short, with 9 bases between. As DNA, the CDR3 is TGTGCCAGCAGGGAAGGGGGTAACTATGGCTACACCTTC. This translates into CASREGGNYGYTF.

The V and J genes are TRBV19 and TRBJ2-3; 10 bases fit TRBD2. Germline trimming cut 7 bases from V and 0 bases from J; bases unmatched to any gene: 4. Germline lookup yields CDR1 LNHDA and CDR2 SQIVND (reference sequence). The CDR3 is 15 residues long. CDR3 sequence: CASKVGLASTDTQYF. In DNA, the CDR3 is TGTGCCAGTAAGGTGGGACTAGCGAGCACAGATACGCAGTATTTT.

CDR3 DNA sequence: TGTGCCAGCAGCAAAGGTGATAGCGGGAGGTTCGCCTTGTACACAGATACGCAGTATTTT. Translation gives CASSKGDSGRFALYTDTQYF. The chain links TRBV21-1 to TRBJ2-3; the D segment call TRBD2 is taken from the table without a DNA check. TRBV21-1 is a documented pseudogene. This CDR3 has 20 residues.

The rearrangement links TRBV28 to TRBJ2-3; D is possibly TRBD1 (5 bases). Trimming left V 6 bases short and J 3 bases short, with 22 bases between. Germline CDR1 reads MDHEN; CDR2 reads SYDVKM. The CDR3 is 17 residues long. The CDR3 DNA reads TGTGCCAGCAGCTCGCTCGTTAGGCTTCAGGGAACAGATACGCAGTATTTT. Protein: CASSSLVRLQGTDTQYF.

This chain joins TRBV19 and TRBJ1-5; TRBD1 matches 8 bases. The germline V gene has CDR1 LNHDA and CDR2 SQIVND (reference sequence). This CDR3 comprises 21 residues. V trimming: 8 bases; J trimming: 6 bases; junction bases outside the gene matches: 30. CDR3 residues: CASSLTIRQGRQGALVQPQHF. The CDR3 DNA reads TGTGCCAGTTCTCTTACAATCCGACAGGGGAGACAGGGCGCGCTGGTTCAGCCCCAGCATTTT.

The chain joins TRBV9 to TRBJ2-7, with D possibly being TRBD2 (5 bases). Germline CDR1 is SGDLS and CDR2 is YYNGEE. This CDR3 region has 14 residues. Trimming shortened V by 9 bases and J by 3 bases, and 19 bases separated the two germline ends. The CDR3 sequence is CANPEGAADYEQYF. The CDR3 nucleotides read TGTGCCAACCCCGAGGGAGCGGCCGACTACGAGCAGTACTTC.

This chain connects TRBV7-2 to TRBJ1-3, with TRBD1 matching over 10 bases. After removal of 3 bases from V and 5 bases from J, the junction contained 4 bases not matched to a gene. There are 15 residues in the CDR3. CDR1 and CDR2 (germline): SGHTA, FQGNSA. The CDR3 loop is CASSLGQGFRNTIYF. The CDR3 bases are TGTGCCAGCAGCTTGGGACAGGGGTTTAGAAACACCATATATTTT.

The chain has TRBV5-4 and TRBJ2-5, with D possibly being TRBD2 (6 bases). The V end was cut by 0 bases, the J end by 1 base, with 22 bases between. This CDR3 is built from 19 residues. Per germline, CDR1 SGHNT and CDR2 YYREEE (reference sequence). CDR3 amino acids: CASSLGTFSRDWAQETQYF. CDR3 in DNA: TGTGCCAGCAGCTTGGGGACGTTCTCCCGGGACTGGGCCCAAGAGACCCAGTACTTC.

The chain has TRBV7-2 and TRBJ2-4, with TRBD1 identical over 9 bases. Germline CDR1 is SGHTA and CDR2 is FQGNSA. CDR3 size: 15 residues. Losses at the gene ends were 5 bases for V and 6 bases for J; bases not matched to a gene: 8. The CDR3: CASSDRTGAANIQYF. As DNA, the CDR3 is TGTGCCAGCAGCGATAGGACAGGGGCGGCAAACATTCAGTACTTC.

V is TRBV7-8 and J is TRBJ1-4; 7 bases map to TRBD1. This CDR3 is 16 amino acids long. Germline CDR1 reads SGHVS; CDR2 reads FQNEAQ. J gave up 5 bases and V 1 base, and 7 bases lay outside the gene matches. This CDR3 reads CASSLGSGQRNEKLFF. DNA for the CDR3: TGTGCCAGCAGCTTAGGCTCGGGACAGCGAAATGAAAAACTGTTTTTT.

The chain links TRBV29-1 to TRBJ1-4; possible D gene TRBD1, 6 bases. Germline CDR1 is SQVTM and CDR2 is ANQGSEA. Trimming shortened V by 7 bases and J by 7 bases, and 10 bases separated the two germline ends. The CDR3 is 11 residues long. This CDR3 is CSDRDVEKLFF. CDR3 DNA: TGCAGCGACAGGGACGTTGAAAAACTGTTTTTT.

The chain uses TRBV27 and TRBJ1-1, with 8 bases lining up with TRBD1. CDR1 MNHEY and CDR2 SMNVEV come from the germline V gene (reference sequence). This CDR3 is built from 16 residues. The J segment lost 5 bases and the V segment lost 7 bases, leaving 15 bases of the junction unmatched. The CDR3 protein is CASTMTGVTPVTEAFF. In nucleotides, the CDR3 is TGTGCCAGCACAATGACAGGGGTTACCCCGGTAACTGAAGCTTTCTTT.

This chain links TRBV11-2 with TRBJ1-1; D not certain. V lost 0 bases and J 0 bases, leaving 5 bases between the germline ends. Germline CDR1 and CDR2: SGHAT and FQNNGV. This CDR3 comprises 14 residues. The CDR3 spells CASSLDTVNTEAFF. The CDR3 coding sequence is TGTGCCAGCAGCTTAGATACAGTGAACACTGAAGCTTTCTTT.

The table lists this clone with a few counts. The chain joins TRBV7-7 to TRBJ2-1; 15 bases line up with TRBD2. This CDR3 comprises 17 residues. Germline V CDR1 and CDR2: SSHAT, FNYEAQ (reference sequence). V gave up 5 bases and J gave up 4 bases; unmatched junction bases: 6. CDR3 DNA sequence: TGTGCCAGCAGCCTCATCGGACTAGCGGGAGGGTACAATGAGCAGTTCTTC. Its translation: CASSLIGLAGGYNEQFF.

The chain recombines TRBV9 with TRBJ2-7; a possible D gene is TRBD2 (5 bases). Germline assignment: CDR1 SGDLS and CDR2 YYNGEE. This CDR3 region has 8 residues. The ends were cut back, 7 bases at V and 9 bases at J, with 5 bases in the middle. The CDR3 loop reads CASGGQYF. The CDR3 DNA follows: TGTGCCAGCGGAGGGCAGTACTTC.

This clone showed up just a few times. J is TRBJ1-2 and V is TRBV4-2, with a weak D call TRBD1 (6 bases). The V end was cut by 3 bases, the J end by 0 bases, with 14 bases between. Germline V gene lookup returns CDR1 LGHNA and CDR2 YNFKEQ. The length of the CDR3 is 16 residues. The CDR3 DNA sequence: TGTGCCAGCAGCCAGACAGGCCTTAACTCTAACTATGGCTACACCTTC. Translated, it gives CASSQTGLNSNYGYTF.

A word on this clone: Other nucleotide sequences in the sample specify the same CDR3. This chain links TRBV7-2 with TRBJ2-7; D possibly corresponds to TRBD2 (5 bases). The CDR3 extends over 12 amino acids. Germline values: CDR1 SGHTA, CDR2 FQGNSA. V was shortened by 5 bases and J by 4 bases, with 9 bases between the two germline ends. DNA for the CDR3: TGTGCCAGCAGCCCCCGGGGTTACGAGCAGTACTTC. Protein product: CASSPRGYEQYF. Full variable domain (rest looked up from reference TRBV7-2 and TRBJ2-7): GAGVSQSPSNKVTEKGKDVELRCDPISGHTALYWYRQSLGQGLEFLIYFQGNSAPDKSGLPSDRFSAERTGGSVSTLTIQRTQQEDSAVYLCASSPRGYEQYFGPGTRLTVT.

The chain recombines TRBV28 with TRBJ1-4; D gene uncertain. V was cut by 5 bases and J by 8 bases, with 9 bases left in between. The CDR3 consists of 12 residues. CDR1 is MDHEN, CDR2 SYDVKM, per germline. The CDR3: CASSPPVEKLFF. The CDR3 bases are TGTGCCAGCAGTCCCCCTGTAGAAAAACTGTTTTTT. The whole variable domain, remainder taken from reference TRBV28 and TRBJ1-4, is DVKVTQSSRYLVKRTGEKVFLECVQDMDHENMFWYRQDPGLGLRLIYFSYDVKMKEKGDIPEGYSVSREKKERFSLILESASTNQTSMYLCASSPPVEKLFFGSGTQLSVL.

The V gene is TRBV29-1, the J gene TRBJ1-1; 7 bases fit TRBD1. Trimming took 2 bases from V and 10 from J; bases not matched to a gene: 10. Germline V gene data show CDR1 as SQVTM and CDR2 as ANQGSEA. The CDR3 runs to 13 residues. The CDR3 spells CSVEHQGGRGAFF. Written as DNA, the CDR3 is TGCAGCGTTGAACACCAGGGGGGAAGGGGAGCTTTCTTT.